Given below is one T cell receptor beta chain in context. Its antigen is currently unknown. The data belong to a study of shared clonotypes between healthy human individuals. CDR3 length: 15 amino acids. Germline CDR1 SGHTA, CDR2 FQGNSA. Germline trimming cut 5 bases from V and 1 base from J; bases unmatched to any gene: 6. Regarding the study as a whole: Apart from blood, nothing was sampled; tissue repertoires likely differ.

Sequencing was performed with immunoSEQ multiplex PCR; in TCRdb, only in-frame clones are kept and a portion is missing. The sample comprises approximately 2,000,000 clones, 92% of which are singletons, and more than 0.35% rests with the top ten. The V and J genes are TRBV7-2 and TRBJ2-3; 7 bases map to TRBD2. The sequenced sample was naive CD4+ T cells from PBMCs. As to subset: CD45RA+ positively selected. This TCR came from a man between 18 and 29 years old in good health. Some clones in this sample may be carry-over from other donors' samples. CDR3 sequence (DNA): TGTGCCAGCAGCCCACAGCGGGGACGCACAGATACGCAGTATTTT. It codes for CASSPQRGRTDTQYF.